This TCR beta chain was captured in a study of T cells after yellow fever vaccination. TCRdb recomputed calls from the 5' RACE reads with MiXCR, one row per CDR3 protein. Among 500,000 to 650,000 distinct CDR3 sequences listed, about 13% were seen once. Study-level results: Peak timing came faster in the weaker secondary response, day 5 versus 15.

With respect to this clonotype: Its antigen is undetermined.

This sequence originates from a man aged 25-40 years who received the YFV17D yellow fever vaccine. The specimen comprised PBMCs, sampled on the day of the yellow fever booster vaccination.

This CDR3 reads CSVDGRGESYPNEQYF. For the CDR3, the DNA is TGCAGCGTTGATGGACGGGGGGAATCCTACCCGAACGAGCAGTACTTC. The chain uses TRBV29-1 and TRBJ2-7, with 7 bases matching TRBD2. The CDR3 is 16 residues long. Germline V lookup: CDR1 SQVTM, CDR2 ANQGSEA. After removal of 3 bases from V and 5 bases from J, the junction contained 16 bases not matched to a gene.